These 15 T cell receptor beta chains came from one sample sequenced in a study of early T cells in non-severe SARS-CoV-2 infection. Using its own MiXCR run on the 5' RACE reads, TCRdb lists one record per CDR3 protein. The repertoire has about 23,000 distinct CDR3 sequences, 4.5% of them found once; the top ten carry 7.8%. Sequenced material: whole blood. The receptors originated from an adult who was a healthcare worker with PCR-confirmed SARS-CoV-2 infection or an uninfected control (not recorded which).

This clonotype was observed many times. The V and J genes are TRBV2 and TRBJ1-6, with D hard to call. Trimming removed 4 bases from V and 7 bases from J, with 14 bases in between. Germline V CDR1 and CDR2: SNHLY, FYNNEI. The CDR3 has 15 residues. Here the CDR3 reads CASSVPTRGNSPLHF. CDR3 DNA: TGTGCCAGCAGTGTCCCGACCCGCGGGAATTCACCCCTCCACTTT.

This clonotype has only a few counts. This chain connects TRBV4-3 to TRBJ1-2; a possible D gene is TRBD1 (6 bases). From germline, CDR1 is LGHNA and CDR2 YSLEER. V lost 3 bases, J lost 1 base, and 9 bases lay in between. The CDR3 is 14 residues long. CDR3: CASSQGQLNYGYTF. As DNA, the CDR3 is TGCGCCAGCAGCCAGGGACAACTTAACTATGGCTACACCTTC.

Ten or more counts support this clonotype. V gene TRBV14 combines with J gene TRBJ2-3; D might be TRBD1 (6 bases). The CDR3 is made up of 15 amino acids. The V gene lost 4 bases and the J gene lost 0 bases, with 11 bases spanning the gap. The germline CDR1 and CDR2 sequences are SGHDN and FVKESK. The CDR3 DNA reads as TGTGCCAGCAGCCTCGGACAGTTTAGCACAGATACGCAGTATTTT. This translates into CASSLGQFSTDTQYF.

A word on this clonotype: A much larger clonotype is one base distant, so this may be a read error. The DNA for the CDR3 is TGTGCCAGCGGCTTGAAGGACAGGGGATACGAGCAGTACTTC. Encoded protein: CASGLKDRGYEQYF. This sequence joins TRBV11-3 and TRBJ2-7; 9 positions agree with TRBD1. There are 14 residues in the CDR3. Germline V gene sequence: CDR1 SGHNT, CDR2 YENEEA.

In its sample, this clonotype was seen a few times. This rearrangement joins TRBV7-9 to TRBJ1-6; D uncertain. The CDR3 is 14 residues long. Germline CDR1 SEHNR, CDR2 FQNEAQ (reference sequence). Trimming removed 4 bases at V and 9 bases at J, with 13 bases between. The DNA for the CDR3 is TGTGCCAGCAGCTCAGACAACCCCGGTTCACCCCTCCACTTT. Protein sequence: CASSSDNPGSPLHF.

The table lists this clonotype with many counts. This chain joins TRBV10-1 and TRBJ1-1; no clear D. Deletions cut 6 bases from V and 0 bases from J, with 5 bases between. The CDR3 sequence is 12 residues long. Germline V gene lookup returns CDR1 WNHNN and CDR2 SYGVQD (reference sequence). In DNA form, the CDR3 reads TGCGCCAGCAGGGGAATGAACACTGAAGCTTTCTTT. Amino acid sequence: CASRGMNTEAFF.

This clonotype was seen more than once but under ten times. The chain recombines TRBV4-3 with TRBJ2-3, with D possibly matching TRBD1 (5 bases). This CDR3 has 14 amino acids. Germline assignment: CDR1 LGHNA and CDR2 YSLEER. V was clipped by 1 base and J by 6 bases, with 11 bases between them. The CDR3 reads CASSQAAGRDTQYF. The CDR3 region has the DNA TGCGCCAGCAGCCAAGCGGCAGGGCGGGATACGCAGTATTTT.

This clonotype came up many times. The chain joins TRBV7-9 to TRBJ2-7, with D perhaps being TRBD1 or TRBD2 (5 bases each). V shed 5 bases and J shed 2 bases, with 13 bases lying between them. The CDR3 loop spans 14 amino acids. Germline V gives CDR1 SEHNR, CDR2 FQNEAQ (reference sequence). Here the CDR3 reads CASSPTGGPYEQYF. DNA for the CDR3: TGTGCCAGCAGCCCTACTGGGGGACCCTACGAGCAGTACTTC.

This clonotype came up a few times. This sequence joins TRBV20-1 and TRBJ2-5, with 14 bases identical to TRBD2. Unmatched junction bases numbered 7, after V lost 5 bases and J lost 5 bases. The CDR3 runs to 15 residues. The germline V gene has CDR1 DFQATT and CDR2 SNEGSKA (reference sequence). CDR3 sequence reads: CSAETSGGAWETQYF. The CDR3 region has the DNA TGCAGTGCTGAGACTAGCGGGGGGGCCTGGGAGACCCAGTACTTC.

V is TRBV6-2 or TRBV6-3 and J is TRBJ2-7; D is unresolved. The V gene's germline CDR1 is MNHEY and CDR2 SVGEGT. This CDR3 spans 15 amino acids. The germline V and J ends were trimmed by 5 bases and 3 bases, with 17 bases remaining between them. CDR3 DNA sequence: TGTGCCAGCAGTGATATCCCCAGGACCTTCTACGAGCAGTACTTC. It specifies CASSDIPRTFYEQYF.

This clonotype has a count of ten or more. The chain couples TRBV19 to TRBJ1-1, with unresolved D. This CDR3 region has 11 residues. Trimming stripped 5 bases from V and 3 bases from J, with 4 bases between. Germline V CDR1 and CDR2: LNHDA, SQIVND (reference sequence). Here the CDR3 reads CASSGYTEAFF. CDR3 bases: TGTGCCAGTAGTGGGTACACTGAAGCTTTCTTT.

This clonotype was counted many times. This chain uses TRBV5-1 with TRBJ1-1; no definite D call. Trimming left V 1 base short and J 2 bases short, with 9 bases between. The CDR3 extends over 14 amino acids. Per the germline V gene, CDR1 is SGHRS and CDR2 is YFSETQ. CDR3 loop: CASSLLPGNTEAFF. In DNA, the CDR3 is TGCGCCAGCAGCTTGTTACCGGGAAACACTGAAGCTTTCTTT.

This rearrangement joins TRBV20-1 to TRBJ1-6; D is possibly TRBD1 (6 bases). Germline lookup yields CDR1 DFQATT and CDR2 SNEGSKA (reference sequence). The CDR3 runs to 13 residues. CDR3 in DNA: TGCAGCCCCAGTACGGGGGCTAATTCACCCCTCCACTTT. Protein product: CSPSTGANSPLHF.

This clonotype has at least ten counts. The chain combines TRBV5-1 with TRBJ2-1; 14 nucleotides match TRBD2. After removal of 8 bases from V and 5 bases from J, the junction contained 6 bases not matched to a gene. Germline CDR1 SGHRS, CDR2 YFSETQ. The length of the CDR3 is 15 residues. The DNA for the CDR3 is TGCGCCAGTCGGACTAGCGGGGGGAGGAACAATGAGCAGTTCTTC. It yields the protein CASRTSGGRNNEQFF.

As for this clonotype: A read error is possible here, since a much larger clone lies one base away. V gene TRBV27 combines with J gene TRBJ2-3; D gene unclear. The CDR3 extends over 11 amino acids. From germline, CDR1 is MNHEY and CDR2 SMNVEV (reference sequence). This chain's CDR3 is CDSTHLDTQYF. The CDR3 DNA follows: TGTGACAGCACCCATTTAGATACGCAGTATTTT.